These 7 T cell receptor beta chains originate from one sample sequenced in a study of cytomegalovirus exposure and HLA in healthy donors. With 60 Vbeta and 13 Jbeta primers, the PCR was carried out. Produced via immunoSEQ multiplex PCR; TCRdb's table is partial and in-frame only. The sample yields some 56,000 clones, around 83% seen once. Input material: PBMCs. These TCRs come from a human donor in good health.

This chain uses TRBV7-3 with TRBJ2-2; TRBD2 aligns across 15 bases. The J segment lost 4 bases and the V segment lost 4 bases, leaving 7 bases of the junction unmatched. Germline V gives CDR1 SGHTA, CDR2 FQGTGA. The CDR3 is 18 residues long. The CDR3 DNA reads as TGTGCCAGCAGCTCGAAGGGACTAGCGGGGGGCCGCACCGGGGAGCTGTTTTTT. This sequence encodes CASSSKGLAGGRTGELFF.

The chain couples TRBV11-3 to TRBJ2-3; D is unclear. CDR1 is SGHNT and CDR2 is YENEEA in the germline V gene. Deletions cut 5 bases from V and 0 bases from J, with 6 bases between. The CDR3 sequence is 13 residues long. This CDR3 is CASSVSSTDTQYF. The DNA for the CDR3 is TGTGCCAGCAGCGTATCTAGCACAGATACGCAGTATTTT.

The chain employs TRBV11-2 and TRBJ2-5, with 13 positions matching TRBD2. This CDR3 spans 19 amino acids. Germline V lookup: CDR1 SGHAT, CDR2 FQNNGV. V was pared by 6 bases and J by 5 bases, with 18 bases of the junction left unmatched. The CDR3 sequence is CASRKFPGLAGLREETQYF. In DNA form, the CDR3 reads TGTGCCAGCAGAAAATTCCCGGGACTAGCGGGACTAAGGGAGGAGACCCAGTACTTC.

The rearrangement uses TRBV5-1 and TRBJ2-1; no reliable D call. V shed 0 bases and J shed 9 bases, with 13 bases lying between them. This CDR3 has 14 residues. Germline V gives CDR1 SGHRS, CDR2 YFSETQ. CDR3 in amino acids: CASSLVIEVPEQFF. The CDR3 DNA is TGCGCCAGCAGCTTGGTGATAGAGGTCCCTGAGCAGTTCTTC.

The chain links TRBV27 to TRBJ2-5; a possible D gene is TRBD2 (6 bases). Germline assignment: CDR1 MNHEY and CDR2 SMNVEV (reference sequence). V lost 5 bases and J 1 base, leaving 14 bases between the germline ends. CDR3 length: 15 residues. The CDR3 sequence is CASSPLYGGQETQYF. The CDR3 DNA sequence: TGTGCCAGCAGTCCGCTTTACGGGGGCCAAGAGACCCAGTACTTC.

V usage is TRBV5-8 and J usage is TRBJ2-5; a possible D gene is TRBD1 (5 bases). This CDR3 has 13 residues. V lost 1 base and J 5 bases, leaving 9 bases between the germline ends. Germline-derived CDR1 and CDR2 are SGHTS and YDEGEE. In DNA, the CDR3 is TGTGCCAGCAGCTTGCCAGGGCAGGAGACCCAGTACTTC. Translation gives CASSLPGQETQYF.

The rearrangement joins TRBV5-8 to TRBJ2-7, with D possibly being TRBD2 (6 bases). Trimming removed 2 bases at V and 4 bases at J, with 28 bases between. The CDR3 length is 19 residues. Per germline, CDR1 SGHTS and CDR2 YDEGEE. Written as DNA, the CDR3 is TGTGCCAGCAGCTTTGGGACTGAATCGGTACGTCCCTTACCGTACGAGCAGTACTTC. Its translation: CASSFGTESVRPLPYEQYF.